This TCR beta chain was documented in a study of T-cell memory formation after mild COVID-19. Findings and limits, study-wide: Clones that contracted clustered mainly in CM and EM if CD4+ and in EMRA if CD8+. The authors did not confirm SARS-CoV-2 specificity of second-wave clones peaking day 37. Some clones that responded turned up in pre-infection memory, which suggests that cross-reactive memory joined in.

On this clonotype: Its antigen is unknown.

The CDR3 runs to 14 residues. Germline V gives CDR1 SGHVS, CDR2 FQNEAQ. The V and J ends lost 5 bases and 7 bases respectively, with 15 bases between them. TCR alpha and TCR beta cDNA libraries with sample barcodes and UMIs came from 5'RACE using constant-segment primers. TCRdb re-analysed the 5' RACE reads in MiXCR, keeping a single row per CDR3 protein. The sample shows 400,000 to 500,000 distinct CDR3 sequences, 15% to 20% of them seen only once. J is TRBJ2-1 and V is TRBV7-8; D call uncertain. The origin of this receptor is a young man who had mild COVID-19 (a few samples of this study predate the infection). Cell type and time point are not known. Sequenced: PBMCs or a T cell subset sorted from them (not recorded which). The CDR3 here is CASSTSPLGNEQFF. CDR3 coding DNA: TGTGCCAGCAGCACCTCCCCTCTAGGAAATGAGCAGTTCTTC.